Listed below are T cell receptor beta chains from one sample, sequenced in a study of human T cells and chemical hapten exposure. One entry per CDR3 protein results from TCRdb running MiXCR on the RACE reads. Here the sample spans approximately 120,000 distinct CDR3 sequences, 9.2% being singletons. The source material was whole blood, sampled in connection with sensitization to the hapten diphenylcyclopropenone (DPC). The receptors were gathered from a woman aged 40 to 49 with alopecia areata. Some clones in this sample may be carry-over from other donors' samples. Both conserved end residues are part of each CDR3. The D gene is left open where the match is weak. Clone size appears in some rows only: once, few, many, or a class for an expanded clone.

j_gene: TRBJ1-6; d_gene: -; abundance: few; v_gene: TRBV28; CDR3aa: CASQPIYNSPLHF; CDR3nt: TGTGCCAGCCAACCGATCTATAATTCACCCCTCCACTTT
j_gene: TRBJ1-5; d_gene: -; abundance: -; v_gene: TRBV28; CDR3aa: CASSWAGVNQPQHF; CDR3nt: TGTGCCAGCAGTTGGGCAGGGGTAAATCAGCCCCAGCATTTT
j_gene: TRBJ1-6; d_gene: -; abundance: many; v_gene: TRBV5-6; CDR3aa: CASSFLRGAGDSPLHF; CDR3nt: TGTGCCAGCAGCTTTCTAAGGGGCGCGGGGGACTCACCCCTCCACTTT
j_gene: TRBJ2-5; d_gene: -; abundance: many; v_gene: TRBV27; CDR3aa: CASSLGAKVPQYF; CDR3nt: TGTGCCAGCAGTTTGGGAGCGAAGGTTCCCCAGTACTTC
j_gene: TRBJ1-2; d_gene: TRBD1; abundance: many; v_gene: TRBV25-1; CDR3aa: CASSGTGYGYTF; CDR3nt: TGTGCCAGCAGTGGGACAGGTTATGGCTACACCTTC
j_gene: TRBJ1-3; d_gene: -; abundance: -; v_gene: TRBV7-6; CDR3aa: CASSGRNDAGGNTIYF; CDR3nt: TGTGCCAGCAGCGGTAGAAATGATGCCGGAGGAAACACCATATATTTT
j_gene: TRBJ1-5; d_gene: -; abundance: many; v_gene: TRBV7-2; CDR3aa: CASSPSFNQPQHF; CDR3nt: TGTGCCAGCAGCCCGAGTTTCAATCAGCCCCAGCATTTT
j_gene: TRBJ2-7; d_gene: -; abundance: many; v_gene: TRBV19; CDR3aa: CASSIEASSYEQYF; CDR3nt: TGTGCCAGTAGTATAGAGGCGAGCTCCTACGAGCAGTACTTC
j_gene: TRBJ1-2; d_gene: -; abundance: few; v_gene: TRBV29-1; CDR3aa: CSVGPVPSGGDYGYTF; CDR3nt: TGCAGCGTTGGGCCAGTCCCGTCTGGGGGAGACTATGGCTACACCTTC
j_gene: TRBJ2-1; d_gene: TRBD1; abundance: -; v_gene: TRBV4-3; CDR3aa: CASSRSAGTGNYNEQFF; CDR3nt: TGCGCCAGCAGCCGGTCCGCCGGGACAGGGAACTACAATGAGCAGTTCTTC
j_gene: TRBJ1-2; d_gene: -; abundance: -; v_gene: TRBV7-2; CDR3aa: CASSPGRSGIGYTF; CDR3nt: TGTGCCAGCAGCCCGGGACGTAGTGGGATTGGCTACACCTTC
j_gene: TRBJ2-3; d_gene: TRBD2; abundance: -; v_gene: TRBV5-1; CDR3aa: CASSLAPSGGLSTDTQYF; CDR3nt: TGCGCCAGCAGCTTGGCCCCTAGCGGGGGGCTAAGCACAGATACGCAGTATTTT
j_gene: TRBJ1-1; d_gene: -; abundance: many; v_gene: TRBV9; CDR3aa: CASSSNTEAFF; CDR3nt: TGTGCCAGCAGCTCGAACACTGAAGCTTTCTTT
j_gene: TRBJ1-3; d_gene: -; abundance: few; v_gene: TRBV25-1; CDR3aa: CASSEGPGTIYF; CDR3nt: TGTGCCAGCAGTGAAGGGCCGGGCACCATATATTTT
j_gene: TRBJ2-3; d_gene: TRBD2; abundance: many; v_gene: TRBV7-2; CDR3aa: CASSQRFQRGKDTQYF; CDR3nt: TGTGCCAGCAGCCAAAGGTTCCAGCGGGGGAAGGATACGCAGTATTTT
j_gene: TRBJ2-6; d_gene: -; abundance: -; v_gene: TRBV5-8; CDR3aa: CASTTQDYPSGANVLTF; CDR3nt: TGTGCCAGCACGACTCAGGATTACCCCTCTGGGGCCAACGTCCTGACTTTC
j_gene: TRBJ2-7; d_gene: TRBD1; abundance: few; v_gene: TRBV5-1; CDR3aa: CASSLRTGSYEQYF; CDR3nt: TGCGCCAGCAGTTTACGGACAGGATCCTACGAGCAGTACTTC
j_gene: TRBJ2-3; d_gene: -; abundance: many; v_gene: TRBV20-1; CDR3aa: CSAPEAGVNPLHTQYF; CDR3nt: TGCAGTGCCCCCGAGGCTGGGGTGAATCCACTCCATACGCAGTATTTT
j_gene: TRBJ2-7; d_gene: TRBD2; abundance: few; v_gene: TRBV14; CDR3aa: CASSPRTRSEQYF; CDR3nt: TGTGCCAGCAGCCCCAGGACTAGATCCGAGCAGTACTTC